The rows below give T cell receptor beta chains drawn from one sample of a study of cytomegalovirus exposure and HLA in healthy donors. Assay: immunoSEQ multiplex PCR; the TCRdb copy retains only in-frame clones and omits some. This table has about 73,000 clones, approximately 90% appearing once. Input material: PBMCs. The receptors originated from a woman younger than 30 in good health and CMV-seropositive. CDR3s include the opening cysteine and the closing phenylalanine or tryptophan. The D gene is left open where the match is weak. Part of the rows lack a size; the others show once, few, many or a class for expanded clones.

abundance: .; v_gene: TRBV4-1; d_gene: .; j_gene: TRBJ2-3; CDR3nt: TGCGCCAGCAGCCAAGGGGGGGTCCGTAGCACAGATACGCAGTATTTT; CDR3aa: CASSQGGVRSTDTQYF
abundance: .; v_gene: TRBV28; d_gene: .; j_gene: TRBJ2-2; CDR3nt: TGTGCCAGCAGTTTTTTTGCTAGTGGCGGCGCCGGGGAGCTGTTTTTT; CDR3aa: CASSFFASGGAGELFF
abundance: .; v_gene: TRBV10-1; d_gene: TRBD2; j_gene: TRBJ2-1; CDR3nt: TGCGCCAGCAGTGGGACTAGCGCCTACAATGAGCAGTTCTTC; CDR3aa: CASSGTSAYNEQFF
abundance: .; v_gene: TRBV10-3; d_gene: .; j_gene: TRBJ1-2; CDR3nt: TGTGCCATCAGTGCAGGGACACAGTATGGCTACACCTTC; CDR3aa: CAISAGTQYGYTF
abundance: .; v_gene: TRBV4-2; d_gene: TRBD2; j_gene: TRBJ2-3; CDR3nt: TGTGCCAGCAGCCAAGATGGGCTAGCGGGATCAGATACGCAGTATTTT; CDR3aa: CASSQDGLAGSDTQYF
abundance: .; v_gene: TRBV6-5; d_gene: .; j_gene: TRBJ2-7; CDR3nt: TGTGCCAGCAGTTACCACAGGGTTCGGAATCCCTACGAGCAGTACTTC; CDR3aa: CASSYHRVRNPYEQYF
abundance: few; v_gene: TRBV5-4; d_gene: TRBD1; j_gene: TRBJ2-2; CDR3nt: TGTGCCAGCAGCAAATGGGACAGAAACACCGGGGAGCTGTTTTTT; CDR3aa: CASSKWDRNTGELFF
abundance: .; v_gene: TRBV19; d_gene: .; j_gene: TRBJ1-1; CDR3nt: TGTGCCAGTAGTATCTTCACTGAAGCTTTCTTT; CDR3aa: CASSIFTEAFF
abundance: .; v_gene: TRBV9; d_gene: .; j_gene: TRBJ1-1; CDR3nt: TGTGCCAGCAGCGTAGCTGCTGACAGTTGGAACACTGAAGCTTTCTTT; CDR3aa: CASSVAADSWNTEAFF
abundance: .; v_gene: TRBV18; d_gene: TRBD1; j_gene: TRBJ2-1; CDR3nt: TGTGCCAGCCCACGGGACAGGGGAGACAATGAGCAGTTCTTC; CDR3aa: CASPRDRGDNEQFF
abundance: .; v_gene: TRBV29-1; d_gene: TRBD2; j_gene: TRBJ2-7; CDR3nt: TGCAGCGTTGAAATTTCGGCGGGAGTTGTCTACGAGCAGTACTTC; CDR3aa: CSVEISAGVVYEQYF
abundance: .; v_gene: TRBV7-9; d_gene: TRBD1; j_gene: TRBJ1-2; CDR3nt: TGTGCCAGCAGCCAGACAGGGAGTGACACAAATGGCTACACCTTC; CDR3aa: CASSQTGSDTNGYTF
abundance: .; v_gene: TRBV7-6; d_gene: .; j_gene: TRBJ2-7; CDR3nt: TGTGCCAGCAGCGCACAGGGCGCCAACGAGCAGTACTTC; CDR3aa: CASSAQGANEQYF
abundance: .; v_gene: TRBV9; d_gene: .; j_gene: TRBJ1-1; CDR3nt: TGTGCCAGCACCTCCAAAGGGGAAGACACTGAAGCTTTCTTT; CDR3aa: CASTSKGEDTEAFF
abundance: .; v_gene: TRBV2; d_gene: .; j_gene: TRBJ2-7; CDR3nt: TGTGCCAGCAGCCTACTCAGGGTATCTACGGAGCAGTACTTC; CDR3aa: CASSLLRVSTEQYF
abundance: .; v_gene: TRBV6-1; d_gene: .; j_gene: TRBJ1-4; CDR3nt: TGTGCCAGCAGTGAACGAAGGGGCGGTTTCAATGAAAAACTGTTTTTT; CDR3aa: CASSERRGGFNEKLFF
abundance: .; v_gene: TRBV5-5; d_gene: TRBD1; j_gene: TRBJ1-4; CDR3nt: TGTGCCAGCAGCGGTCTTCCGGGACAGGGAGATTTTAATGAAAAACTGTTTTTT; CDR3aa: CASSGLPGQGDFNEKLFF
abundance: .; v_gene: TRBV6-1; d_gene: TRBD2; j_gene: TRBJ2-3; CDR3nt: TGTGCCAGCACCTGGAGCGGGGTACTCACAGATACGCAGTATTTT; CDR3aa: CASTWSGVLTDTQYF
abundance: .; v_gene: TRBV13; d_gene: .; j_gene: TRBJ1-2; CDR3nt: TGTGCCAGCATCAAACGGGGGGTGTTTTCCTATGGCTACACCTTC; CDR3aa: CASIKRGVFSYGYTF
abundance: .; v_gene: TRBV5-4; d_gene: TRBD1; j_gene: TRBJ1-2; CDR3nt: TGTGCCAGCAGCTTGGCCGGGACAGGGAACTATGGCTACACCTTC; CDR3aa: CASSLAGTGNYGYTF
abundance: .; v_gene: TRBV12-5; d_gene: TRBD2; j_gene: TRBJ2-5; CDR3nt: TGTGCTAGTGGTTTGAGGAACCGGGGGGGGGAGACCCAGTACTTC; CDR3aa: CASGLRNRGGETQYF
abundance: .; v_gene: TRBV23-1; d_gene: TRBD1; j_gene: TRBJ2-4; CDR3nt: TGCGCCAGCAGTCAGCGTCGCCGGGACAGGGGGTTTGCCAAAAACATTCAGTACTTC; CDR3aa: CASSQRRRDRGFAKNIQYF
abundance: .; v_gene: TRBV6-5; d_gene: .; j_gene: TRBJ2-1; CDR3nt: TGTGCCAGCAGTTACCGAGGGAGCTCCTACAATGAGCAGTTCTTC; CDR3aa: CASSYRGSSYNEQFF
abundance: few; v_gene: TRBV28; d_gene: TRBD2; j_gene: TRBJ2-7; CDR3nt: TGTGCCAGCAAGGGTCTAAGCCCGCGACTAGCGGGAGGATACGAGCAGTACTTC; CDR3aa: CASKGLSPRLAGGYEQYF
abundance: .; v_gene: TRBV11-2; d_gene: TRBD2; j_gene: TRBJ2-5; CDR3nt: TGTGCCAGCAGCTTAAATAGCGGGAGCCACCAAGAGACCCAGTACTTC; CDR3aa: CASSLNSGSHQETQYF
abundance: .; v_gene: TRBV7-9; d_gene: TRBD1; j_gene: TRBJ2-7; CDR3nt: TGTGCCAGCAGCTTAGCCCGCGGGACAGGGACCTACGAGCAGTACTTC; CDR3aa: CASSLARGTGTYEQYF
abundance: .; v_gene: TRBV5-4; d_gene: .; j_gene: TRBJ1-3; CDR3nt: TGTGCCAGCAGCTCCGGTGGTACAGGGTACTCTGGAAACACCATATATTTT; CDR3aa: CASSSGGTGYSGNTIYF
abundance: .; v_gene: TRBV6-6; d_gene: TRBD2; j_gene: TRBJ2-3; CDR3nt: TGTGCCAGCAGTTACGGGGCGGGAGGGCAGACAGATACGCAGTATTTT; CDR3aa: CASSYGAGGQTDTQYF
abundance: .; v_gene: TRBV9; d_gene: TRBD1; j_gene: TRBJ2-1; CDR3nt: TGTGCCAGCAGCGTAGATGGACAGGGGACCTACAATGAGCAGTTCTTC; CDR3aa: CASSVDGQGTYNEQFF
abundance: .; v_gene: TRBV6-1; d_gene: .; j_gene: TRBJ1-4; CDR3nt: TGTGCCAGCAGTGAAGGCAGGCGAACTAATGAAAAACTGTTTTTT; CDR3aa: CASSEGRRTNEKLFF
abundance: .; v_gene: TRBV30; d_gene: TRBD2; j_gene: TRBJ2-7; CDR3nt: TGTGCCTGGAGTCGGCGGGGGGGACCCTACGAGCAGTACTTC; CDR3aa: CAWSRRGGPYEQYF
abundance: few; v_gene: TRBV19; d_gene: .; j_gene: TRBJ2-2; CDR3nt: TGTGCCAGTAGTCGGAGCCTCACCGGGGAGCTGTTTTTT; CDR3aa: CASSRSLTGELFF
abundance: .; v_gene: TRBV27; d_gene: TRBD1; j_gene: TRBJ1-4; CDR3nt: TGTGCCAGCAGTCCAAAACCCCCCGGGACAGGGATTCGGGCGACTAATGAAAAACTGTTTTTT; CDR3aa: CASSPKPPGTGIRATNEKLFF
abundance: .; v_gene: TRBV6-5; d_gene: TRBD1; j_gene: TRBJ2-3; CDR3nt: TGTGCCAGCAGGGACAGGGACGATACGCAGTATTTT; CDR3aa: CASRDRDDTQYF
abundance: .; v_gene: TRBV7-8; d_gene: TRBD2; j_gene: TRBJ2-1; CDR3nt: TGTGCCAGCACCAGACCGGGACTAGCGGGAGGGCGCGAGCAGTTCTTC; CDR3aa: CASTRPGLAGGREQFF
abundance: few; v_gene: TRBV15; d_gene: .; j_gene: TRBJ2-7; CDR3nt: TGTGCCACCAGCAGAGACAGGACAGACCAGAAGCAGTACTTC; CDR3aa: CATSRDRTDQKQYF
abundance: .; v_gene: TRBV19; d_gene: .; j_gene: TRBJ2-1; CDR3nt: TGTGCCAGTAGTATAGGAATTCGGAATGAGCAGTTCTTC; CDR3aa: CASSIGIRNEQFF
abundance: .; v_gene: TRBV4-2; d_gene: .; j_gene: TRBJ1-3; CDR3nt: TGTGCCAGCAGCCAAGAGTCGGGAAACACCATATATTTT; CDR3aa: CASSQESGNTIYF
abundance: .; v_gene: TRBV4-1; d_gene: .; j_gene: TRBJ1-1; CDR3nt: TGCGCCAGCAGCCATTTGGGAAGGGAGAAAACTGAAGCTTTCTTT; CDR3aa: CASSHLGREKTEAFF
abundance: .; v_gene: TRBV18; d_gene: TRBD1; j_gene: TRBJ1-3; CDR3nt: TGTGCCAGCTCACAACTCGGGACAGGGGGATCTGGAAACACCATATATTTT; CDR3aa: CASSQLGTGGSGNTIYF